The 10 T cell receptor beta chains below come from one sample, sequenced in a study of blood T cells in healthy people across ages. Together with a sample-barcoded 5' primer, a J-beta primer mix was included in a second PCR lasting about 7 to 12 cycles. TCRdb analysed the 5' RACE reads with MiXCR anew, one entry per CDR3 protein. Among 1.4 million to 1.5 million distinct CDR3 sequences listed, about 43% were seen once. Sequences were obtained from blood. These receptors originate from a woman younger than 30 in good health.

This chain uses TRBV4-1 with TRBJ2-5, with D perhaps assigned TRBD1 or TRBD2 (6 bases each). CDR1 and CDR2 (germline): MGHRA, YSYEKL. There are 16 residues in the CDR3. Trimming took off 6 bases at V and 11 bases at J, with 28 bases between the two ends. CDR3 protein: CASRGYGGGPHNEQYF. The CDR3 DNA sequence: TGCGCCAGCAGAGGATACGGGGGCGGGCCGCACAATGAGCAGTACTTC.

The CDR3 DNA reads TGCAGTGCTGCGGCAGGGGGTGACTATGGCTACACCTTC. It is translated as CSAAAGGDYGYTF. V usage is TRBV20-1 and J usage is TRBJ1-2; 7 bases agree with TRBD1. With V trimmed by 5 bases and J by 3 bases, 6 bases remained unmatched. This CDR3 contains 13 residues. Per the germline V gene, CDR1 is DFQATT and CDR2 is SNEGSKA (reference sequence).

The J gene is TRBJ2-3, the V gene TRBV6-5; 9 nucleotides match TRBD1. The trim removed 8 bases at V and 4 bases at J, leaving 7 bases unmatched. The CDR3 runs 14 residues. The germline V gene has CDR1 MNHEY and CDR2 SVGAGI. As DNA, the CDR3 is TGTGCCAGCCGAACAGGGGGCATCGCAGATACGCAGTATTTT. As protein: CASRTGGIADTQYF.

The chain combines TRBV20-1 with TRBJ1-2; a possible D gene is TRBD1 (6 bases). This CDR3 spans 14 amino acids. Germline lookup yields CDR1 DFQATT and CDR2 SNEGSKA (reference sequence). V was cut by 6 bases and J by 1 base, with 15 bases left in between. CDR3 in DNA: TGCAGTGCGGAGGGGGGCGAGGTTAACTATGGCTACACCTTC. This translates into CSAEGGEVNYGYTF.

Only a few counts were recorded for this clonotype. This rearrangement joins TRBV20-1 to TRBJ2-3; D remains ambiguous. The CDR3 is made up of 13 amino acids. The V gene's germline CDR1 is DFQATT and CDR2 SNEGSKA (reference sequence). V was cut by 3 bases and J by 1 base, with 8 bases left in between. CDR3 region: CSASYTGTDTQYF. In DNA form, the CDR3 reads TGCAGTGCTAGTTACACCGGCACAGATACGCAGTATTTT.

Only a few counts were recorded for this clonotype. The rearrangement uses TRBV11-1 and TRBJ1-2; 7 bases line up with TRBD1. The CDR3 contains 15 residues. Germline V gives CDR1 SGHAT, CDR2 FQDESV (reference sequence). V lost 5 bases and J lost 0; bases outside the gene matches: 6. The CDR3 DNA reads TGTGCCAGCAGCCCGACAGGGAAAACTAACTATGGCTACACCTTC. It yields the protein CASSPTGKTNYGYTF.

The rearrangement links TRBV12-3 or TRBV12-4 to TRBJ2-1; 9 bases map to TRBD2. The CDR3 length is 17 residues. Unmatched junction bases numbered 7, after V lost 4 bases and J lost 0 bases. The CDR3 spells CASSSEISGSSYNEQFF. The CDR3 DNA follows: TGTGCCAGCAGTTCGGAAATTAGCGGGAGCTCCTACAATGAGCAGTTCTTC.

Of note for this clonotype: Compared with germline, one end of the junction differs, possibly owing to a read error. The chain has TRBV29-1 and TRBJ2-5, with D perhaps being TRBD1 or TRBD2 (6 bases each). With the DNA end fitting TRBJ2-7 better, the J assignment may be wrong. CDR3 length: 13 residues. Germline-derived CDR1 and CDR2 are SQVTM and ANQGSEA. This CDR3 reads CSVKGGNSHEQYF. CDR3 DNA sequence: TGCAGCGTCAAAGGGGGGAACTCCCACGAGCAGTACTTC.

V and J are TRBV6-5 and TRBJ2-3; 10 positions match TRBD2. Trimming at V came to 2 bases and at J to 6 bases, leaving 17 bases not matched to a gene. The CDR3 is 19 residues long. CDR1 and CDR2 (germline): MNHEY, SVGAGI. CDR3 DNA: TGTGCCAGCAGTTACACACTCCGGGAGGCTAGCGGGGGCCTGGATACGCAGTATTTT. It yields the protein CASSYTLREASGGLDTQYF.

The genes are TRBV11-2 and TRBJ2-5; D possibly corresponds to TRBD1 (5 bases). The CDR3 spans 15 residues. The germline V gene has CDR1 SGHAT and CDR2 FQNNGV. Deletions cut 3 bases from V and 1 base from J, with 12 bases between. The CDR3 sequence: CASSLTAKFQETQYF. CDR3 coding DNA: TGTGCCAGCAGCTTGACAGCTAAATTCCAAGAGACCCAGTACTTC. The full variable domain, rest sourced from reference TRBV11-2 and TRBJ2-5, is EAGVAQSPRYKIIEKRQSVAFWCNPISGHATLYWYQQILGQGPKLLIQFQNNGVVDDSQLPKDRFSAERLKGVDSTLKIQPAKLEDSAVYLCASSLTAKFQETQYFGPGTRLLVL.